Below, 9 T cell receptor beta chains from the same sample are listed, as sequenced in a study of blood T cell repertoires in COVID-19. The protocol was immunoSEQ multiplex PCR, while the TCRdb copy is restricted to in-frame clones and leaves out a portion. The sample holds 270,000 or so clones, about 91% seen once. Sequenced: PBMCs or T cells enriched from blood (not recorded which). The receptors were sampled from a woman aged 40 to 55 with acute COVID-19.

CDR3 bases: TGTGCCAGCAGGGAGGCGGGAAACACCATATATTTT. Translation gives CASREAGNTIYF. The J gene is TRBJ1-3, the V gene TRBV28; D ambiguous. Deletions cut 6 bases from V and 4 bases from J, with 7 bases between. This CDR3 is 12 amino acids long. Per the germline V gene, CDR1 is MDHEN and CDR2 is SYDVKM.

This chain links TRBV7-9 with TRBJ2-7; TRBD1 agrees at 8 bases. The V gene's germline CDR1 is SEHNR and CDR2 FQNEAQ (reference sequence). The CDR3 loop spans 16 amino acids. J lost 2 bases, V lost 5 bases, and 11 bases had no gene match. The CDR3 loop reads CASSPAGQGWPYEQYF. The CDR3 nucleotides read TGTGCCAGCAGCCCCGCCGGACAGGGATGGCCCTACGAGCAGTACTTC.

The chain has TRBV19 and TRBJ1-6, with TRBD1 matching 10 bases. The CDR3 runs 15 residues. V lost 5 bases and J lost 8; bases outside the gene matches: 6. Looked up from germline, CDR1 is LNHDA and CDR2 is SQIVND (reference sequence). This CDR3 is CASSDGQGVHSPLHF. The DNA of the CDR3 is TGTGCCAGTAGTGATGGACAGGGGGTGCATTCACCCCTCCACTTT.

This clone turned up a few times. Here the CDR3 reads CASSLAEGEEQFF. As DNA, the CDR3 is TGTGCCAGCAGTTTAGCGGAGGGTGAGGAGCAGTTCTTC. The rearrangement joins TRBV12-3 or TRBV12-4 to TRBJ2-1; possibly TRBD2 for D (6 bases). Trimming pared 0 bases from V and 10 bases from J, leaving 10 bases between. The CDR3 covers 13 residues.

This clone was found once. V and J are TRBV28 and TRBJ2-3, with 9 bases identical to TRBD1. The CDR3 has 15 amino acids. The germline CDR1 and CDR2 sequences are MDHEN and SYDVKM. After removal of 3 bases from V and 3 bases from J, the junction contained 4 bases not matched to a gene. The CDR3 loop is CASSFPTGGTDTQYF. The CDR3 nucleotides read TGTGCCAGCAGTTTCCCGACAGGGGGAACAGATACGCAGTATTTT.

The chain combines TRBV30 with TRBJ2-7, with D hard to call. The CDR3 extends over 12 amino acids. V lost 2 bases and J 2 bases, leaving 7 bases between the germline ends. Looked up from germline, CDR1 is GTSNPN and CDR2 is SVGIG (reference sequence). The CDR3 nucleotides are TGTGCCTGGAGTCTAGGTCCCTACGAGCAGTACGTC. This gives the protein CAWSLGPYEQYV.

The rearrangement joins TRBV19 to TRBJ2-7; D gene unclear. Germline lookup yields CDR1 LNHDA and CDR2 SQIVND (reference sequence). The CDR3 is 12 amino acids. V lost 2 bases to trimming and J lost 3 bases, with 5 bases between them. The CDR3 DNA sequence: TGTGCCAGTAGTATACTTTGCTACGAGCAGTACGTC. Residues: CASSILCYEQYV.

V usage is TRBV19 and J usage is TRBJ2-1; 11 bases map to TRBD2. V gave up 6 bases and J gave up 7 bases; unmatched junction bases: 14. CDR3 size: 17 residues. The germline V gene encodes CDR1 LNHDA and CDR2 SQIVND (reference sequence). CDR3 sequence reads: CASSKLFSGRARNEQFF. DNA for the CDR3: TGTGCCAGTAGCAAGCTCTTTAGCGGGAGGGCCAGGAATGAGCAGTTCTTC. The full variable domain, with the rest looked up from reference TRBV19 and TRBJ2-1, is DGGITQSPKYLFRKEGQNVTLSCEQNLNHDAMYWYRQDPGQGLRLIYYSQIVNDFQKGDIAEGYSVSREKKESFPLTVTSAQKNPTAFYLCASSKLFSGRARNEQFFGPGTRLTVL.

The CDR3, as DNA: TGCGCCAGCAGCTTGGGACAGCCTAACAATGAGCAGTTCTTC. This codes for CASSLGQPNNEQFF. This chain joins TRBV5-1 and TRBJ2-1, with a tentative D call TRBD1 (5 bases). This CDR3 contains 14 residues. Trimming removed 0 bases from V and 5 bases from J, with 9 bases in between. Germline values: CDR1 SGHRS, CDR2 YFSETQ.